Below are 32 T cell receptor beta chains sequenced from a single sample in a study of blood T cell repertoires in COVID-19. Profiled with immunoSEQ multiplex PCR; TCRdb holds only in-frame clones, not every one. The repertoire includes about 82,000 clones, 83% of them detected once, and 15% to 20% sits in the top ten. The sample taken for sequencing was peripheral blood. The receptor source for this set is a woman aged 60-75 years with acute or convalescent COVID-19.

This rearrangement joins TRBV2 to TRBJ1-1; the D gene is possibly TRBD1 (5 bases). Germline V gene sequence: CDR1 SNHLY, CDR2 FYNNEI. V was cut by 6 bases and J by 0 bases, with 14 bases left in between. The CDR3 has 15 residues. This CDR3 reads CASSNDRGMNTEAFF. In DNA, the CDR3 is TGTGCCAGCAGCAACGATCGGGGGATGAACACTGAAGCTTTCTTT.

This clone was seen a few times. The chain is built from TRBV9 and TRBJ2-1; D might be TRBD2 (6 bases). The CDR3 runs to 14 residues. CDR1 and CDR2 from the germline V gene are SGDLS and YYNGEE. Trimming took off 3 bases at V and 6 bases at J, with 13 bases between the two ends. The CDR3 DNA reads as TGTGCCAGCAGCGGGCGGGGTGTCCTCAATGAGCAGTTCTTC. This sequence encodes CASSGRGVLNEQFF.

V and J are TRBV11-3 and TRBJ2-4; the D is unclear. The length of the CDR3 is 14 residues. The V and J ends lost 1 base and 7 bases respectively, with 11 bases between them. CDR1 and CDR2 (germline): SGHNT, YENEEA. In DNA form, the CDR3 reads TGTGCCAGCAGCTTAGGCGGCACCTTTAACATTCAGTACTTC. Amino acid sequence: CASSLGGTFNIQYF.

This chain connects TRBV9 to TRBJ2-5; D not certain. Trimming removed 4 bases at V and 1 base at J, with 14 bases between. This CDR3 is 15 amino acids long. Germline values: CDR1 SGDLS, CDR2 YYNGEE. The CDR3 nucleotides are TGTGCCAGCAGCCCTCACCTGGCTTCCCAAGAGACCCAGTACTTC. This gives the protein CASSPHLASQETQYF.

The chain has TRBV3-1 (or the pseudogene TRBV3-2) and TRBJ1-2; 10 bases fit TRBD1. This CDR3 is 15 amino acids long. V lost 4 bases, J lost 10 bases, and 12 bases stayed unmatched. In germline, CDR1 is LGHDT, CDR2 YNNKEL (reference sequence). CDR3 sequence: CASSRLHGTGDLYTF. The DNA for the CDR3 is TGTGCCAGCAGCCGATTACACGGGACAGGGGACCTCTACACCTTC.

The genes are TRBV6-6 and TRBJ2-7, with D possibly matching TRBD1 (6 bases). The germline V gene encodes CDR1 MNHNY and CDR2 SVGAGI (reference sequence). This CDR3 is built from 14 residues. Trimming shortened V by 2 bases and J by 5 bases, and 13 bases separated the two germline ends. The CDR3 spells CASSYRAQGHEQYF. The DNA for the CDR3 is TGTGCCAGCAGTTACCGCGCCCAGGGGCACGAGCAGTACTTC.

This chain links TRBV7-9 with TRBJ1-1; 8 nucleotides align to TRBD1. The V gene's germline CDR1 is SEHNR and CDR2 FQNEAQ (reference sequence). V trimming: 0 bases; J trimming: 8 bases; junction bases outside the gene matches: 2. The length of the CDR3 is 13 residues. CDR3 sequence (DNA): TGTGCCAGCAGCTTAGCGTGGGACAGGGAAGCTTTCTTT. Amino acids: CASSLAWDREAFF.

The V call is TRBV7-3, the J call TRBJ2-1, with 13 bases identical to TRBD2. This CDR3 region has 15 residues. Germline CDR1 is SGHTA and CDR2 is FQGTGA. V gave up 2 bases and J gave up 7 bases; unmatched junction bases: 2. CDR3 DNA: TGTGCCAGCAGCTTAGTACTAGCGGGGGGGAATGAGCAGTTCTTC. Amino acids: CASSLVLAGGNEQFF.

V usage is TRBV12-3 or TRBV12-4 and J usage is TRBJ1-2; possible D gene TRBD1, 6 bases. Trimming left V 7 bases short and J 8 bases short, with 14 bases between. The CDR3 loop spans 12 amino acids. CDR3 amino acids: CASTMGAGGYTF. CDR3 DNA: TGTGCCAGCACCATGGGGGCAGGAGGCTACACCTTC.

This clone appeared a single time. V is TRBV5-5 and J is TRBJ1-6; TRBD1 agrees at 8 bases. Germline V gene lookup returns CDR1 SGHKS and CDR2 YYEKEE (reference sequence). CDR3 size: 15 residues. With 1 base clipped from V and 6 bases from J, the junction kept 3 bases outside the gene matches. Written as DNA, the CDR3 is TGTGCCAGCAGCTTGTATACAGGGGGTAATTCACCCCTCCACTTT. It yields the protein CASSLYTGGNSPLHF.

CDR3 sequence (DNA): TGTGCCAGCAGTGACTCCCCGGCGCTTCGGGGGGGAAATGAGCAGTTCTTC. Its protein is CASSDSPALRGGNEQFF. The chain combines TRBV6-4 with TRBJ2-1, with TRBD2 matching over 8 bases. Germline V CDR1 and CDR2: MRHNA, SNTAGT. The CDR3 is 17 residues long. Unmatched junction bases numbered 11, after V lost 0 bases and J lost 7 bases.

This sequence joins TRBV10-1 and TRBJ1-1, with 9 bases lining up with TRBD1. Germline V gene data show CDR1 as WNHNN and CDR2 as SYGVQD (reference sequence). Germline trimming cut 0 bases from V and 10 bases from J; bases unmatched to any gene: 3. CDR3 length: 13 residues. Here the CDR3 DNA reads TGCGCCAGCAGTGAGTCGAGACAGGGGGGAGCTTTCTTT. Its translation is CASSESRQGGAFF.

This chain uses TRBV5-1 with TRBJ2-7; D is uncertain. V was shortened by 0 bases and J by 2 bases, with 12 bases between the two germline ends. The germline V gene encodes CDR1 SGHRS and CDR2 YFSETQ. This CDR3 is 15 amino acids long. The CDR3 sequence: CASSLVAGPTYEQYF. CDR3 nucleotides: TGCGCCAGCAGCTTGGTGGCTGGGCCGACCTACGAGCAGTACTTC.

V usage is TRBV12-5 and J usage is TRBJ2-1; 10 bases are a match to TRBD1. Germline CDR1 is LGHNT and CDR2 is FRNRAP. The junction had 2 bases not matched to a gene; V was cut back by 4 bases and J by 2 bases. The CDR3 is 15 residues long. The CDR3: CASGYGQGAYNEQFF. The DNA of the CDR3 is TGTGCTAGTGGTTACGGACAGGGGGCCTACAATGAGCAGTTCTTC.

This chain connects TRBV6-5 to TRBJ1-3; D is ambiguous. With 6 bases removed from V and 5 bases from J, the gap between germline ends came to 14 bases. CDR1 MNHEY and CDR2 SVGAGI come from the germline V gene. This CDR3 is 14 amino acids long. The chain's CDR3 is CASSLDKRRNTIYF. CDR3 nucleotide sequence: TGTGCCAGCAGCCTTGACAAGCGGCGAAACACCATATATTTT.

V gene TRBV9 combines with J gene TRBJ1-5; D call uncertain. V was trimmed by 0 bases and J by 0 bases, leaving 4 bases between them. This CDR3 contains 14 residues. CDR1 is SGDLS and CDR2 is YYNGEE in the germline V gene. CDR3 coding DNA: TGTGCCAGCAGCGTAGGCTATAGCAATCAGCCCCAGCATTTT. Translated: CASSVGYSNQPQHF.

The V gene is TRBV6-5, the J gene TRBJ1-2; unclear D gene. Trimming removed 7 bases at V and 5 bases at J, with 14 bases between. CDR1 is MNHEY and CDR2 is SVGAGI in the germline V gene. The CDR3 covers 13 residues. DNA for the CDR3: TGTGCCAGCAAGAGCGGGGATGGGTATGGCTACACCTTC. It codes for CASKSGDGYGYTF.

This clone was found once. The chain carries TRBV5-4 and TRBJ2-2; 7 bases match TRBD1. J lost 3 bases, V lost 5 bases, and 10 bases had no gene match. The CDR3 totals 16 residues. Germline-derived CDR1 and CDR2 are SGHNT and YYREEE (reference sequence). In DNA, the CDR3 is TGTGCCAGCAGTTATTTCGACAGGGCCGACACCGGGGAGCTGTTTTTT. This translates into CASSYFDRADTGELFF.

This clone was detected only a few times. This chain connects TRBV7-9 to TRBJ1-1; D might be TRBD1 (6 bases). Trimming took off 7 bases at V and 11 bases at J, with 17 bases between the two ends. This CDR3 comprises 12 residues. Looked up from germline, CDR1 is SEHNR and CDR2 is FQNEAQ (reference sequence). The CDR3 nucleotides read TGTGCCAGCACCACGGACAGTCGTGAGGCTTTCTTT. This sequence encodes CASTTDSREAFF.

The chain employs TRBV29-1 and TRBJ2-3, with TRBD2 matching 13 bases. Germline trimming cut 0 bases from V and 10 bases from J; bases unmatched to any gene: 4. Germline V gene data show CDR1 as SQVTM and CDR2 as ANQGSEA. The CDR3 consists of 14 residues. CDR3 residues: CSVEDRGLAGPQYF. The CDR3 bases are TGCAGCGTTGAAGATCGGGGACTAGCGGGACCGCAGTATTTT.

V and J are TRBV5-6 and TRBJ2-1; TRBD2 agrees at 13 bases. After removal of 4 bases from V and 5 bases from J, the junction contained 6 bases not matched to a gene. Germline CDR1 SGHDT, CDR2 YYEEEE. This CDR3 comprises 16 residues. CDR3 DNA sequence: TGTGCCAGCAGCCCGGGACTAGCGGGGAGCAACAATGAGCAGTTCTTC. It encodes CASSPGLAGSNNEQFF. Drawing the rest from reference TRBV5-6 and TRBJ2-1, the complete variable domain is DAGVTQSPTHLIKTRGQQVTLRCSPKSGHDTVSWYQQALGQGPQFIFQYYEEEERQRGNFPDRFSGHQFPNYSSELNVNALLLGDSALYLCASSPGLAGSNNEQFFGPGTRLTVL.

J is TRBJ1-6 and V is TRBV30, with 9 positions matching TRBD1. This CDR3 has 18 residues. Germline CDR1 and CDR2: GTSNPN and SVGIG (reference sequence). The ends lost 1 base at V and 1 base at J; junction bases unmatched: 8. CDR3 nucleotides: TGTGCCTGGAGTGGGGGACAGGGAAGTAGGTCCTATAATTCACCCCTCCACTTT. Translating gives CAWSGGQGSRSYNSPLHF.

This chain joins TRBV19 and TRBJ2-7, with a weak D call TRBD1 (9 bases). The CDR3 sequence is 13 residues long. Germline V gene data show CDR1 as LNHDA and CDR2 as SQIVND (reference sequence). The V gene lost 10 bases and the J gene lost 6 bases, with 19 bases spanning the gap. For the CDR3, the DNA is TGTGCCACCCGGGGGGGACAGGGCCTCGAGCAGTACTTC. Amino acids: CATRGGQGLEQYF.

The CDR3 DNA follows: TGCGCCAGCAGCACGAACGGGGTCCGGAACACTGAAGCTTTCTTT. This sequence encodes CASSTNGVRNTEAFF. The rearrangement joins TRBV5-1 to TRBJ1-1; D call uncertain. Trimming stripped 4 bases from V and 1 base from J, with 14 bases between. The germline V gene encodes CDR1 SGHRS and CDR2 YFSETQ. The CDR3 runs 15 residues.

This rearrangement joins TRBV19 to TRBJ2-1, with TRBD1 identical over 8 bases. The CDR3 is 17 amino acids. Germline trimming cut 5 bases from V and 6 bases from J; bases unmatched to any gene: 15. Germline values: CDR1 LNHDA, CDR2 SQIVND (reference sequence). CDR3 loop: CASSAGSGRTGLNEQFF. The CDR3 nucleotides are TGTGCCAGTAGTGCAGGTTCTGGGCGGACAGGGCTCAATGAGCAGTTCTTC.

As concerns this clone: Other DNA sequences within the sample encode an identical CDR3. This chain connects TRBV7-2 to TRBJ1-1; D unresolved. V was trimmed by 4 bases and J by 3 bases, leaving 3 bases between them. Per germline, CDR1 SGHTA and CDR2 FQGNSA. The CDR3 is 11 amino acids. This chain's CDR3 is CASSSYTEAFF. CDR3 in DNA: TGTGCCAGCAGCTCCTACACTGAAGCTTTCTTT.

The chain joins TRBV10-3 to TRBJ1-2, with TRBD1 matching 8 bases. V dropped 0 bases and J dropped 5; count of bases not matched to a gene: 2. This CDR3 is 14 amino acids long. From germline, CDR1 is ENHRY and CDR2 SYGVKD. The CDR3 DNA is TGTGCCATCAGTGAGTCACAGGGGGAGTATGGCTACACCTTC. This translates into CAISESQGEYGYTF.

The chain links TRBV5-5 to TRBJ1-2, with 8 nucleotides matching TRBD1. J gave up 3 bases and V 6 bases, and 10 bases lay outside the gene matches. The length of the CDR3 is 15 residues. The germline gives CDR1 SGHKS, CDR2 YYEKEE (reference sequence). Written as DNA, the CDR3 is TGTGCCAGCAACCCGGACGGACAGGGTGACTATGGCTACACCTTC. This codes for CASNPDGQGDYGYTF.

In DNA, the CDR3 is TGTGCCAGCAGCTTAAGTGGGCAGTGGAACACTGAAGCTTTCTTT. Encoded protein: CASSLSGQWNTEAFF. The V call is TRBV5-8, the J call TRBJ1-1; D call uncertain. Germline V gives CDR1 SGHTS, CDR2 YDEGEE. This CDR3 is built from 15 residues. V dropped 2 bases and J dropped 1 base, with 12 bases sitting between them.

The J gene is TRBJ1-1, the V gene TRBV3-1 (or the pseudogene TRBV3-2), with D possibly matching TRBD1 (6 bases). Trimming cost V 4 bases and J 0 bases, with 12 bases left between them. This CDR3 contains 15 residues. Per the germline V gene, CDR1 is LGHDT and CDR2 is YNNKEL (reference sequence). CDR3 sequence: CASSPGTRMNTEAFF. CDR3 nucleotides: TGTGCCAGCAGCCCCGGGACAAGGATGAACACTGAAGCTTTCTTT.

The chain couples TRBV6-1 to TRBJ1-6; 7 bases map to TRBD1. The V gene end was trimmed by 1 base and the J gene end by 6 bases; junction bases not matched to a gene: 3. Germline CDR1 is MNHNS and CDR2 is SASEGT. The CDR3 extends over 15 amino acids. This chain's CDR3 is CASSEGTGPNSPLHF. The CDR3 nucleotides read TGTGCCAGCAGTGAAGGGACAGGCCCTAATTCACCCCTCCACTTT.

The J gene is TRBJ2-5, the V gene TRBV18; maybe TRBD2 (6 bases). The V end lost 0 bases, the J end lost 2 bases, and 13 bases lay between the germline ends. The CDR3 spans 16 residues. Per germline, CDR1 KGHSH and CDR2 LQKENI. As DNA, the CDR3 is TGTGCCAGCTCACCACCGGGGGGTCGCGTTCAAGAGACCCAGTACTTC. As protein: CASSPPGGRVQETQYF.